Below are 24 T cell receptor beta chains sequenced from a single sample in a study of T cells expressing NK-cell markers (dated by TCRdb to between 2020 and 2021). The library was built by means of 5' RACE. Reads for this sample came from an Illumina HiSeq 2000. TCRdb reprocessed the reads, and each CDR3 protein sequence is entered once, without DNA. The sample table on file contains 500,000 to 700,000 distinct CDR3 sequences. The ten largest clones capture approximately 3.5% of the sample. Material: blood T cells: a sorted CD56 or NKG2C T cell subset, CD4+ or CD8+ T cells, or bulk PBMC T cells (not recorded which). The receptors stem from a man between 18 and 29 years old in good health. Donor details come from another sample of the same person, matched by shared clones.

The chain carries TRBV29-1 and TRBJ1-4; TCRdb's D call of TRBD1 is untestable without DNA. Germline loops: CDR1 SQVTM, CDR2 ANQGSEA. This CDR3 contains 12 residues. The CDR3 protein is CSVGQHNEKLFF.

The rearrangement links TRBV7-8 to TRBJ2-3. The CDR3 runs 13 residues. Germline lookup yields CDR1 SGHVS and CDR2 FQNEAQ. CDR3 region: CASSLPTSDTQYF. Variable domain in full (rest from reference TRBV7-8 and TRBJ2-3): GAGVSQSPRYKVAKRGQDVALRCDPISGHVSLFWYQQALGQGPEFLTYFQNEAQLDKSGLPSDRFFAERPEGSVSTLKIQRTQQEDSAVYLCASSLPTSDTQYFGPGTRLTVL.

The chain joins TRBV5-1 to TRBJ2-2; with no DNA, the TCRdb D assignment of TRBD2 cannot be verified. Germline V CDR1 and CDR2: SGHRS, YFSETQ. The CDR3 covers 17 residues. CDR3 in amino acids: CASSSSLAGTNTGELFF. Full variable domain (remainder filled in from reference TRBV5-1 and TRBJ2-2): KAGVTQTPRYLIKTRGQQVTLSCSPISGHRSVSWYQQTPGQGLQFLFEYFSETQRNKGNFPGRFSGRQFSNSRSEMNVSTLELGDSALYLCASSSSLAGTNTGELFFGEGSRLTVL.

The J gene is TRBJ2-1, the V gene TRBV7-9; TCRdb gives TRBD2 as the D gene, but with no DNA this cannot be confirmed. CDR1 and CDR2 (germline): SEHNR, FQNEAQ (reference sequence). This CDR3 is built from 13 residues. The chain's CDR3 is CASSFRSTEGQFF. Looking up the rest from reference TRBV7-9 and TRBJ2-1 gives the full variable domain: DTGVSQNPRHKITKRGQNVTFRCDPISEHNRLYWYRQTLGQGPEFLTYFQNEAQLEKSRLLSDRFSAERPKGSFSTLEIQRTEQGDSAMYLCASSFRSTEGQFFGPGTRLTVL.

The chain carries TRBV4-1 and TRBJ2-2; TCRdb returns TRBD2, unconfirmable since there is no DNA. The CDR3 has 16 residues. The germline CDR1 and CDR2 sequences are MGHRA and YSYEKL. The CDR3 loop is CASSQGSRRNTGELFF.

The chain couples TRBV6-1 to TRBJ1-2. CDR1 is MNHNS, CDR2 SASEGT, per germline. The CDR3 is made up of 14 amino acids. The CDR3 loop reads CASSDIWGNYGYTF.

This chain uses TRBV29-1 with TRBJ1-4; TCRdb returns TRBD1, unconfirmable since there is no DNA. This CDR3 has 12 amino acids. Per germline, CDR1 SQVTM and CDR2 ANQGSEA. CDR3 sequence reads: CSVAQGKEKLFF.

This chain connects TRBV28 to TRBJ1-4. Germline CDR1 reads MDHEN; CDR2 reads SYDVKM. CDR3 length: 14 residues. CDR3 amino acids: CASNQHPTNEKLFF.

The rearrangement links TRBV7-6 to TRBJ2-5; TCRdb's D gene call, TRBD1, goes unchecked for lack of DNA. CDR1 SGHVS and CDR2 FNYEAQ come from the germline V gene. CDR3 length: 15 amino acids. CDR3 residues: CASSLDPRSRETQYF.

The V gene is TRBV5-5, the J gene TRBJ1-6. The CDR3 loop spans 15 amino acids. Germline V lookup: CDR1 SGHKS, CDR2 YYEKEE (reference sequence). CDR3 protein: CASSLEWTADSPLHF.

This rearrangement joins TRBV11-2 to TRBJ2-1. The germline V gene encodes CDR1 SGHAT and CDR2 FQNNGV. This CDR3 contains 14 residues. The chain's CDR3 is CATLGTDTYNEQFF.

The chain joins TRBV28 to TRBJ1-2. The CDR3 is 14 amino acids. Germline V lookup: CDR1 MDHEN, CDR2 SYDVKM. CDR3 residues: CASSEEGRTYGYTF.

The chain recombines TRBV27 with TRBJ2-1. This CDR3 comprises 16 residues. Germline values: CDR1 MNHEY, CDR2 SMNVEV (reference sequence). CDR3 region: CASSLIGLGDYNEQFF.

The chain carries TRBV2 and TRBJ2-3; without DNA, the TCRdb call of TRBD1 cannot be checked. Germline CDR1 and CDR2: SNHLY and FYNNEI. This CDR3 has 15 amino acids. This chain's CDR3 is CASRDDWGATDTQYF.

The chain is built from TRBV5-1 and TRBJ1-1; the TCRdb D gene call, TRBD1, has no DNA to confirm it. Germline assignment: CDR1 SGHRS and CDR2 YFSETQ. The CDR3 is 15 residues long. The CDR3 sequence: CASSGTGLPNTEAFF.

V is TRBV5-1 and J is TRBJ2-1; TCRdb lists TRBD2, though no DNA is available to test this call. This CDR3 has 16 residues. Germline V gene lookup returns CDR1 SGHRS and CDR2 YFSETQ. CDR3 residues: CASSVTGTSGTFGQFF. The full variable domain, completed using reference TRBV5-1 and TRBJ2-1, is KAGVTQTPRYLIKTRGQQVTLSCSPISGHRSVSWYQQTPGQGLQFLFEYFSETQRNKGNFPGRFSGRQFSNSRSEMNVSTLELGDSALYLCASSVTGTSGTFGQFFGPGTRLTVL.

The chain employs TRBV29-1 and TRBJ1-4; TCRdb designates TRBD1, a call that cannot be tested without DNA. This CDR3 is built from 12 residues. Germline CDR1 and CDR2: SQVTM and ANQGSEA. The CDR3 loop is CSVTQGSEKLFF.

This sequence joins TRBV29-1 and TRBJ1-4; the D call of TRBD1 rests on TCRdb alone, since no DNA is present to check it. CDR1 and CDR2 from the germline V gene are SQVTM and ANQGSEA. The length of the CDR3 is 11 residues. The CDR3 loop reads CSVGRGGKLFF.

The chain is built from TRBV9 and TRBJ1-2. The CDR3 totals 15 residues. Per germline, CDR1 SGDLS and CDR2 YYNGEE. CDR3 in amino acids: CASSVGTLSNYGYTF.

The chain carries TRBV5-1 and TRBJ1-1; TCRdb's assignment of TRBD1 cannot be checked, as there is no DNA. Looked up from germline, CDR1 is SGHRS and CDR2 is YFSETQ. This CDR3 region has 16 residues. CDR3 region: CASSFGTTGRGTEAFF. Filled out from reference TRBV5-1 and TRBJ1-1, the complete variable domain reads KAGVTQTPRYLIKTRGQQVTLSCSPISGHRSVSWYQQTPGQGLQFLFEYFSETQRNKGNFPGRFSGRQFSNSRSEMNVSTLELGDSALYLCASSFGTTGRGTEAFFGQGTRLTVV.

The chain uses TRBV5-6 and TRBJ1-5; TCRdb's D gene call, TRBD1, goes unchecked for lack of DNA. CDR3 size: 16 residues. CDR1 SGHDT and CDR2 YYEEEE come from the germline V gene. CDR3 amino acids: CASSLRSGTPNQPQHF.

The chain couples TRBV6-2 or TRBV6-3 to TRBJ2-2; TCRdb's D gene call, TRBD1, goes unchecked for lack of DNA. Per the germline V gene, CDR1 is MNHEY and CDR2 is SVGEGT. This CDR3 has 15 residues. The CDR3: CAGQTRQGGTGELFF.

Here the CDR3 reads CASSLRGNRKGGETQYF. V gene TRBV7-2 combines with J gene TRBJ2-5; TCRdb indicates TRBD1, and absent DNA this call remains unverified. The CDR3 sequence is 17 residues long. From germline, CDR1 is SGHTA and CDR2 FQGNSA. Supplemented by reference TRBV7-2 and TRBJ2-5, the full variable domain reads GAGVSQSPSNKVTEKGKDVELRCDPISGHTALYWYRQSLGQGLEFLIYFQGNSAPDKSGLPSDRFSAERTGGSVSTLTIQRTQQEDSAVYLCASSLRGNRKGGETQYFGPGTRLLVL.

The rearrangement joins TRBV12-3 or TRBV12-4 to TRBJ1-4. The CDR3 length is 15 residues. The CDR3 region is CASSPIDRLNEKLFF.